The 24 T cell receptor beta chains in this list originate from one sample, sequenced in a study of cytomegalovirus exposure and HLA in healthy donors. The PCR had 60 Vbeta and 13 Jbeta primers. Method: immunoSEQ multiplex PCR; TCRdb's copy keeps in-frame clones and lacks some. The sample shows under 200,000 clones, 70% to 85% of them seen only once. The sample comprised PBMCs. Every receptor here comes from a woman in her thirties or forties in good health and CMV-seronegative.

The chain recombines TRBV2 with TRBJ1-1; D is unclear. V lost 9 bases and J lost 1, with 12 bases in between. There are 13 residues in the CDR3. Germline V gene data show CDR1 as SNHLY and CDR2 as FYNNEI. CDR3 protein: CASRVERNTEAFF. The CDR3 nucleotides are TGTGCCAGTCGGGTCGAAAGGAACACTGAAGCTTTCTTT.

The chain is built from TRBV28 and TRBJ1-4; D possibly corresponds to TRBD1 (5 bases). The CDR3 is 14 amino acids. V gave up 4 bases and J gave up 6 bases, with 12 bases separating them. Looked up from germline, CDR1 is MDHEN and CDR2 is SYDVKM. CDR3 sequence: CASSSGAIDEKLFF. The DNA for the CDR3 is TGTGCCAGCAGTTCTGGGGCGATTGATGAAAAACTGTTTTTT.

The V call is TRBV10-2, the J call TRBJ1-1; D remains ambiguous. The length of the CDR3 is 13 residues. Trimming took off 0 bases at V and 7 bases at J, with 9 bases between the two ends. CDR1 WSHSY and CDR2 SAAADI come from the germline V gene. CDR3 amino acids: CASSESNVDEAFF. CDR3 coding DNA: TGCGCCAGCAGTGAGTCAAACGTAGATGAAGCTTTCTTT.

CDR3 amino acids: CASSIGRGWGTDTQYF. The CDR3 DNA reads TGTGCCAGCAGCATAGGCCGGGGTTGGGGCACAGATACGCAGTATTTT. This sequence joins TRBV7-2 and TRBJ2-3; possibly TRBD2 for D (5 bases). Trimming left V 5 bases short and J 1 base short, with 16 bases between. The germline CDR1 and CDR2 sequences are SGHTA and FQGNSA. The CDR3 is made up of 16 amino acids. Combining the CDR3 with reference TRBV7-2 and TRBJ2-3 gives the whole variable domain GAGVSQSPSNKVTEKGKDVELRCDPISGHTALYWYRQSLGQGLEFLIYFQGNSAPDKSGLPSDRFSAERTGGSVSTLTIQRTQQEDSAVYLCASSIGRGWGTDTQYFGPGTRLTVL.

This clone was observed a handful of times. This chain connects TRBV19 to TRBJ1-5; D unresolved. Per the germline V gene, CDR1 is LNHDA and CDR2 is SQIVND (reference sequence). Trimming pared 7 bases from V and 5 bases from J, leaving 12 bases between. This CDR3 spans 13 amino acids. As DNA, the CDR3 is TGTGCCAGTACCAGGACGGAGGATCAGCCCCAGCATTTT. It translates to CASTRTEDQPQHF. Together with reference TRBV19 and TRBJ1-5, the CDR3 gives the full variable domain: DGGITQSPKYLFRKEGQNVTLSCEQNLNHDAMYWYRQDPGQGLRLIYYSQIVNDFQKGDIAEGYSVSREKKESFPLTVTSAQKNPTAFYLCASTRTEDQPQHFGDGTRLSIL.

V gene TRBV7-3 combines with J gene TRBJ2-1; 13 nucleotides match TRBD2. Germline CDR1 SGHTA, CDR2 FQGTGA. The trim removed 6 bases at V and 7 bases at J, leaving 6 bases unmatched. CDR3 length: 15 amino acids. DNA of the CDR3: TGTGCCAGCAGTTCGACTAGCGGGAGGATAAATGAGCAGTTCTTC. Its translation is CASSSTSGRINEQFF.

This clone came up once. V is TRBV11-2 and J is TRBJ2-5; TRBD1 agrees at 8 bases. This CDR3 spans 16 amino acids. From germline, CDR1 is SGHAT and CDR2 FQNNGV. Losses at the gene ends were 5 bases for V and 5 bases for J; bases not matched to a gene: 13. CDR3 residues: CASSPGGPGGWETQYF. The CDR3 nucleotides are TGTGCCAGCAGCCCTGGCGGTCCAGGGGGCTGGGAGACCCAGTACTTC. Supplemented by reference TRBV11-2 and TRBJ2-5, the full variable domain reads EAGVAQSPRYKIIEKRQSVAFWCNPISGHATLYWYQQILGQGPKLLIQFQNNGVVDDSQLPKDRFSAERLKGVDSTLKIQPAKLEDSAVYLCASSPGGPGGWETQYFGPGTRLLVL.

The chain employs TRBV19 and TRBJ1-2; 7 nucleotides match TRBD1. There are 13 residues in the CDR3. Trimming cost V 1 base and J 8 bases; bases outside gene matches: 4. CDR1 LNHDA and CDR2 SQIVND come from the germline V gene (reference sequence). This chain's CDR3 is CASSIVTGSGYTF. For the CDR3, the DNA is TGTGCCAGTAGTATAGTGACAGGGAGCGGCTACACCTTC.

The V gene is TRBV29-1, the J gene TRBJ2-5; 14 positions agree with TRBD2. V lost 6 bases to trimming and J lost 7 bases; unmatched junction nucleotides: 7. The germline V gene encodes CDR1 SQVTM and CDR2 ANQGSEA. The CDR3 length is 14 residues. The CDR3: CSVGTSGRGATQYF. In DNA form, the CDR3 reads TGCAGCGTGGGGACTAGCGGGAGAGGGGCGACCCAGTACTTC.

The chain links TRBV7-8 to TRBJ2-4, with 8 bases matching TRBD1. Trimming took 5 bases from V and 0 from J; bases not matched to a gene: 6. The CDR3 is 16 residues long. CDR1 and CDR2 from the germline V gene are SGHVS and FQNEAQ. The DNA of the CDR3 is TGTGCCAGCAGCCCCCGGACAGGGAGAGCCAAAAACATTCAGTACTTC. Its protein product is CASSPRTGRAKNIQYF.

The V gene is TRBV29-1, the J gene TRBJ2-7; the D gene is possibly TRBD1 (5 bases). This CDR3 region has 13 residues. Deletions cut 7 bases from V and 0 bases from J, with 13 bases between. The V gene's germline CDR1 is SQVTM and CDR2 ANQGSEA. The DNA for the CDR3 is TGCAGCGCTGGGGCATCCGTCTCCTACGAGCAGTACTTC. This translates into CSAGASVSYEQYF.

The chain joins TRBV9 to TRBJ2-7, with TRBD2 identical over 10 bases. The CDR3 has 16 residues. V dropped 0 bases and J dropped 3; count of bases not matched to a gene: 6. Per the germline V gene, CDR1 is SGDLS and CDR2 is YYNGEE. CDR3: CASSVALAGDYYEQYF. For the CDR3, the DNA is TGTGCCAGCAGCGTAGCCCTAGCGGGGGACTACTACGAGCAGTACTTC.

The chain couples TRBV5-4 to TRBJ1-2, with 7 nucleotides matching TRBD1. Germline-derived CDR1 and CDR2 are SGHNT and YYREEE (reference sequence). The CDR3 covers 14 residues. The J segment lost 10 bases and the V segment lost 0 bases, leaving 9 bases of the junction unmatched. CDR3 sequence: CASSLAWDRSVYTF. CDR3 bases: TGTGCCAGCAGCTTGGCGTGGGACAGATCTGTCTACACCTTC.

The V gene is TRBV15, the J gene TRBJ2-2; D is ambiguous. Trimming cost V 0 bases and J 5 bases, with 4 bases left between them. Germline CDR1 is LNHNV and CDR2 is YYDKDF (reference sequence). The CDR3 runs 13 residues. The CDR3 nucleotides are TGTGCCACCAGCAGAGATCTAACCGGGGAGCTGTTTTTT. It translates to CATSRDLTGELFF.

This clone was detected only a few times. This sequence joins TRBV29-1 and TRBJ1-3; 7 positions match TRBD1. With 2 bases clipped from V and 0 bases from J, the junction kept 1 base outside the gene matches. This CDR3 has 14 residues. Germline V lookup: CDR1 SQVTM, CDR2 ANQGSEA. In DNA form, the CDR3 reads TGCAGCGTTGAAAAGGGGGCCTCTGGAAACACCATATATTTT. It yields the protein CSVEKGASGNTIYF.

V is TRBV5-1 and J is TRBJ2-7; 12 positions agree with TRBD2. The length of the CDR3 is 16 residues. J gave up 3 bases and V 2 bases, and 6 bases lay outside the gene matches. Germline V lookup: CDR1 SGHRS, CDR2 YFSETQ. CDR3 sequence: CASSFIQGLAGYEQYF. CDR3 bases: TGCGCCAGCAGCTTTATTCAGGGACTAGCGGGCTACGAGCAGTACTTC.

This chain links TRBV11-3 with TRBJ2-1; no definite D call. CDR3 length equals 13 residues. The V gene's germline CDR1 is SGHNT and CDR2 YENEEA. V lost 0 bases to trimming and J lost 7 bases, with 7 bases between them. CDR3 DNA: TGTGCCAGCAGCTTAGAGGCCGGGAATGAGCAGTTCTTC. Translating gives CASSLEAGNEQFF.

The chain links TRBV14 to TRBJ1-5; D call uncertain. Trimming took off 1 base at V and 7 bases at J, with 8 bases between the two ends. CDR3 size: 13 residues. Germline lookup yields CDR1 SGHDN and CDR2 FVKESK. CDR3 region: CASSQGLAQPQHF. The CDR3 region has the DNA TGTGCCAGCAGCCAAGGGTTGGCCCAGCCCCAGCATTTT. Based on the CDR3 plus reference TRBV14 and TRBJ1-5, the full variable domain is EAGVTQFPSHSVIEKGQTVTLRCDPISGHDNLYWYRRVMGKEIKFLLHFVKESKQDESGMPNNRFLAERTGGTYSTLKVQPAELEDSGVYFCASSQGLAQPQHFGDGTRLSIL.

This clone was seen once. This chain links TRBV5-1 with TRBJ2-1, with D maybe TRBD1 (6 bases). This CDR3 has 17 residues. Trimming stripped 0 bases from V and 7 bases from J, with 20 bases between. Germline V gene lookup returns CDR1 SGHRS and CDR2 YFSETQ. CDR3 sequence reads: CASSLAKGTPVTNEQFF. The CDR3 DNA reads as TGCGCCAGCAGCTTGGCCAAGGGGACACCGGTTACGAATGAGCAGTTCTTC.

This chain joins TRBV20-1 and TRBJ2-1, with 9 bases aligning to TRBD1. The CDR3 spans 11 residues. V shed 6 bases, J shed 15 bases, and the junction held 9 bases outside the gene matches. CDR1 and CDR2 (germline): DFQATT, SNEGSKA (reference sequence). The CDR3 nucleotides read TGCAGTGCATCCGGGACAGGGTGGTCGTTCTTC. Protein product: CSASGTGWSFF.

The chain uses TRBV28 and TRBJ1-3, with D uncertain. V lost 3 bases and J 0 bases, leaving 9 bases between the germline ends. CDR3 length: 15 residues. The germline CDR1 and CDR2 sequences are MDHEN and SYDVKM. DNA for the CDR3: TGTGCCAGCAGTTTGGAGGGAGTCTCTGGAAACACCATATATTTT. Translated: CASSLEGVSGNTIYF.

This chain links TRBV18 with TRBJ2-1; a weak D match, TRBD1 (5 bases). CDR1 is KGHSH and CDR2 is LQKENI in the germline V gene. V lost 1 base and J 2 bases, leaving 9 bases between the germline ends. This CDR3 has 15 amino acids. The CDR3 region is CASSPQGAPYNEQFF. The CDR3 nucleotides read TGTGCCAGCTCACCACAAGGGGCCCCCTACAATGAGCAGTTCTTC.

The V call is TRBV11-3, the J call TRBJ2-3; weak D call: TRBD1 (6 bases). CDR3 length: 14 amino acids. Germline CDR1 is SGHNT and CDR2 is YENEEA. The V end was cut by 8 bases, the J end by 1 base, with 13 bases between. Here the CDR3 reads CASLKGHRTDTQYF. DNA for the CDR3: TGTGCCAGCCTCAAGGGACACCGCACAGATACGCAGTATTTT.

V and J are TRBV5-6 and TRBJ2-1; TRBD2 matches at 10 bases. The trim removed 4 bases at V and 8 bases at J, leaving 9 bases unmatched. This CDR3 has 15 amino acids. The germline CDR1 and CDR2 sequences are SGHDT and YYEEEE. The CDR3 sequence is CASSPLAGVRDEQFF. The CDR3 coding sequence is TGTGCCAGCAGCCCGCTAGCGGGAGTTAGGGATGAGCAGTTCTTC.